This TCR beta chain was identified in a study of Graves' ophthalmopathy and Graves' hyperthyroidism. Study-wide results and caveats: Predictions made by the model for ophthalmopathy progression reached under 71% sensitivity and just under 75% specificity. The blood repertoire also included most expanded thyroid clonotypes above 0.001 frequency.

The V and J ends lost 5 bases and 2 bases respectively, with 7 bases between them. The CDR3 extends over 12 amino acids. Germline loops: CDR1 MNHEY, CDR2 SVGEGT. In this cohort, patients with other autoimmune diseases, uncontrolled infections, pregnancy or lactation were excluded. As the starting material, 9.5 to 10 ml of fresh peripheral blood yielded the PBMCs. This clonotype was counted many times. Its antigen is undetermined. One base away lies a much larger clone, so this may be a sequencing read error. Amplified material comprised TCR beta CDR3 regions derived from RNA transcripts. Second-round multiplex PCR came after a first-round RT-PCR that employed HTBI primers. TCRdb independently ran MiXCR on the multiplex PCR reads; one entry per CDR3 protein. This table holds some 210,000 distinct CDR3 sequences, approximately 28% found once.

Input material: peripheral blood. The receptor's source is a man aged 45-65 years with Graves' ophthalmopathy. V is TRBV6-2 or TRBV6-3 and J is TRBJ2-7; the D is unclear. The CDR3 sequence: CASSHRPYEQYF. CDR3 nucleotides: TGTGCCAGCAGTCATCGGCCCTACGAGCAGTACTTC.